Following are 32 T cell receptor beta chains from one sample sequenced in a study of PD-1 blockade in classical Hodgkin lymphoma. Time point given: cycle 4 day 1 (C4D1), after less than 7 weeks of nivolumab. All patients experienced relapse after autologous stem cell transplantation, and brentuximab vedotin exposure was variable. Investigators obtained CD8+ T cells from thawed PBMCs by magnetic negative selection. Sequencing was performed with immunoSEQ multiplex PCR; in TCRdb, only in-frame clones are kept and a portion is missing. The data hold about 9,800 clones, with around 70% observed a single time. The input for sequencing was CD8+ T cells from blood, taken before the fourth cycle of nivolumab. The receptors originated from a human donor with classical Hodgkin lymphoma.

J is TRBJ1-3 and V is TRBV4-1; D call uncertain. Trimming took 0 bases from V and 0 from J, leaving 9 bases between them. The CDR3 covers 16 residues. Per germline, CDR1 MGHRA and CDR2 YSYEKL. The CDR3 coding sequence is TGCGCCAGCAGCCAAGATCCAGCCCACTCTGGAAACACCATATATTTT. It is translated as CASSQDPAHSGNTIYF.

CDR3 DNA sequence: TGTGCCATTCTACAGGTCTCCCTGGGGACAGATACGCAGTATTTT. Its translation: CAILQVSLGTDTQYF. The genes are TRBV2 and TRBJ2-3, with D tentatively TRBD1 (5 bases). The CDR3 is 15 residues long. V was pared by 10 bases and J by 3 bases, with 20 bases between. CDR1 SNHLY and CDR2 FYNNEI come from the germline V gene.

The V call is TRBV4-1, the J call TRBJ1-1; D call uncertain. Trimming left V 5 bases short and J 0 bases short, with 7 bases between. This CDR3 region has 13 residues. Germline lookup yields CDR1 MGHRA and CDR2 YSYEKL. This CDR3 reads CASSYGLNTEAFF. DNA of the CDR3: TGCGCCAGCAGCTACGGACTGAACACTGAAGCTTTCTTT.

The chain links TRBV27 to TRBJ1-2; TRBD1 might be the D (5 bases). The CDR3 extends over 15 amino acids. Germline values: CDR1 MNHEY, CDR2 SMNVEV (reference sequence). V was clipped by 1 base and J by 8 bases, with 17 bases between them. The CDR3 sequence is CASSLLGPPRGGYTF. CDR3 DNA sequence: TGTGCCAGCAGTTTATTGGGACCTCCCCGGGGGGGCTACACCTTC.

This clone was seen more than once but under ten times. Within the sample, other DNA sequences also encode this same CDR3. The chain links TRBV6-5 to TRBJ2-7; D might be TRBD1 (6 bases). This CDR3 contains 15 residues. Trimming left V 0 bases short and J 2 bases short, with 11 bases between. CDR1 and CDR2 from the germline V gene are MNHEY and SVGAGI. The CDR3 sequence is CASSYSGTGTYEQYF. DNA of the CDR3: TGTGCCAGCAGTTACTCGGGTACAGGGACCTACGAGCAGTACTTC.

This chain joins TRBV6-6 and TRBJ1-5; maybe TRBD1 (6 bases). Between the trimmed V and J ends, which lost 5 bases and 3 bases, there was a span of 11 bases. This CDR3 comprises 14 residues. The V gene's germline CDR1 is MNHNY and CDR2 SVGAGI (reference sequence). As DNA, the CDR3 is TGTGCCAGCAGTCGACAGGCCATCAATCAGCCCCAGCATTTT. Translation gives CASSRQAINQPQHF.

The chain carries TRBV29-1 and TRBJ2-1, with D perhaps matching TRBD1 (5 bases). Trimming shortened V by 8 bases and J by 8 bases, and 10 bases separated the two germline ends. The CDR3 length is 10 residues. Germline values: CDR1 SQVTM, CDR2 ANQGSEA. CDR3 residues: CSTQGYEQFF. The CDR3 nucleotides are TGCAGCACCCAGGGCTATGAGCAGTTCTTC.

This clone was seen only once. The chain couples TRBV7-3 to TRBJ2-1; D not resolved. There are 12 residues in the CDR3. Per germline, CDR1 SGHTA and CDR2 FQGTGA. V lost 2 bases to trimming and J lost 6 bases, with 5 bases between them. The CDR3 DNA reads as TGTGCCAGCAGCTTATCCAGCAATGAGCAGTTCTTC. The encoded protein is CASSLSSNEQFF.

The J gene is TRBJ1-6, the V gene TRBV7-9, with D unresolved. The ends were cut back, 0 bases at V and 3 bases at J, with 12 bases in the middle. The CDR3 totals 17 residues. Germline CDR1 SEHNR, CDR2 FQNEAQ (reference sequence). Written as DNA, the CDR3 is TGTGCCAGCAGCTTAGCGTCTGACGGACTCTATAATTCACCCCTCCACTTT. Amino acids: CASSLASDGLYNSPLHF.

The CDR3 coding sequence is TGTGCCAGCAGCCAAGAGGAGCGGACTGGGGATACGCAGTATTTT. Translating it yields CASSQEERTGDTQYF. V usage is TRBV4-2 and J usage is TRBJ2-3; perhaps TRBD2 as D (5 bases). The germline V gene has CDR1 LGHNA and CDR2 YNFKEQ. The CDR3 covers 15 residues. Trimming stripped 0 bases from V and 6 bases from J, with 13 bases between.

The chain couples TRBV4-3 to TRBJ2-7, with 7 positions matching TRBD2. V lost 4 bases to trimming and J lost 2 bases; unmatched junction nucleotides: 11. The CDR3 is made up of 16 amino acids. The germline V gene encodes CDR1 LGHNA and CDR2 YSLEER. The CDR3 sequence: CASSPHGGGAAYEQYF. The CDR3 nucleotides are TGCGCCAGCAGCCCTCACGGGGGAGGGGCCGCCTACGAGCAGTACTTC.

The chain links TRBV30 to TRBJ2-3, with D maybe TRBD2 (6 bases). V lost 0 bases, J lost 6 bases, and 16 bases lay in between. This CDR3 is 15 amino acids long. CDR1 and CDR2 from the germline V gene are GTSNPN and SVGIG (reference sequence). This CDR3 reads CAWSVGAGGLDTQYF. Written as DNA, the CDR3 is TGTGCCTGGAGTGTAGGAGCCGGAGGGTTGGATACGCAGTATTTT.

This clone has only a few counts. The CDR3 sequence is CASSVGGFLNEKLFF. Here the CDR3 DNA reads TGTGCCAGCAGCGTAGGAGGGTTCCTTAATGAAAAACTGTTTTTT. The V and J genes are TRBV9 and TRBJ1-4, with D unclear. V was trimmed by 0 bases and J by 4 bases, leaving 10 bases between them. The CDR3 contains 15 residues. The germline CDR1 and CDR2 sequences are SGDLS and YYNGEE. The full variable domain, in which reference TRBV9 and TRBJ1-4 provide the parts outside the CDR3, is DSGVTQTPKHLITATGQRVTLRCSPRSGDLSVYWYQQSLDQGLQFLIQYYNGEERAKGNILERFSAQQFPDLHSELNLSSLELGDSALYFCASSVGGFLNEKLFFGSGTQLSVL.

V usage is TRBV5-1 and J usage is TRBJ2-5; TRBD2 matches at 8 bases. V was pared by 3 bases and J by 4 bases, with 8 bases of the junction left unmatched. Looked up from germline, CDR1 is SGHRS and CDR2 is YFSETQ. The CDR3 is 15 amino acids. For the CDR3, the DNA is TGCGCCAGCAGCTGGACTAGCAGTGAACGAGAGACCCAGTACTTC. This sequence encodes CASSWTSSERETQYF.

The chain recombines TRBV27 with TRBJ2-5; unclear D gene. The germline V gene encodes CDR1 MNHEY and CDR2 SMNVEV (reference sequence). This CDR3 is built from 14 residues. The V end lost 5 bases, the J end lost 1 base, and 11 bases lay between the germline ends. For the CDR3, the DNA is TGTGCCAGCAGTACTTATAGCCCCCAAGAGACCCAGTACTTC. Its translation is CASSTYSPQETQYF.

The chain joins TRBV5-4 to TRBJ2-7, with 7 bases matching TRBD2. Germline CDR1 reads SGHNT; CDR2 reads YYREEE (reference sequence). V gave up 0 bases and J gave up 0 bases; unmatched junction bases: 6. The CDR3 is 16 residues long. The CDR3 loop reads CASSLGGGLVSYEQYF. DNA for the CDR3: TGTGCCAGCAGCTTGGGGGGGGGACTCGTCTCCTACGAGCAGTACTTC.

This sequence joins TRBV19 and TRBJ1-5; D is undetermined. The CDR3 spans 15 residues. CDR1 LNHDA and CDR2 SQIVND come from the germline V gene (reference sequence). Trimming cost V 6 bases and J 2 bases, with 14 bases left between them. CDR3 in DNA: TGTGCCAGTAGCACGAGTCCCGGGGGCAATCAGCCCCAGCATTTT. It translates to CASSTSPGGNQPQHF. The variable domain in full, with the rest retrieved from reference TRBV19 and TRBJ1-5, is DGGITQSPKYLFRKEGQNVTLSCEQNLNHDAMYWYRQDPGQGLRLIYYSQIVNDFQKGDIAEGYSVSREKKESFPLTVTSAQKNPTAFYLCASSTSPGGNQPQHFGDGTRLSIL.

The V and J genes are TRBV2 and TRBJ2-7; TRBD1 agrees at 7 bases. This CDR3 comprises 14 residues. Looked up from germline, CDR1 is SNHLY and CDR2 is FYNNEI. Trimming cost V 7 bases and J 9 bases; bases outside gene matches: 15. The CDR3 DNA sequence: TGTGCCAGCATCTCGACAGGGATCTACGATGGGCAGTACTTC. Its protein is CASISTGIYDGQYF.

J is TRBJ2-6 and V is TRBV27; D not certain. The CDR3 sequence is 16 residues long. Germline loops: CDR1 MNHEY, CDR2 SMNVEV (reference sequence). Trimming took 4 bases from V and 0 from J, leaving 10 bases between them. CDR3 bases: TGTGCCAGCAGTTCTCCATGGACCTCTGGGGCCAACGTCCTGACTTTC. Translating it yields CASSSPWTSGANVLTF.

The chain links TRBV28 to TRBJ2-5; tentative D call: TRBD2 (8 bases). CDR3 length equals 18 residues. Germline-derived CDR1 and CDR2 are MDHEN and SYDVKM. V was trimmed by 4 bases and J by 2 bases, leaving 23 bases between them. The CDR3 DNA is TGTGCCAGCAGTTCCCCGACTGGGACAGCGGGAGTGCAAGAGACCCAGTACTTC. Its translation: CASSSPTGTAGVQETQYF.

In DNA form, the CDR3 reads TGTGCCAGCAACCCAAGGGGGGTTGCCTACGAGCAGTACTTC. Translated, it gives CASNPRGVAYEQYF. The chain links TRBV11-2 to TRBJ2-5, with D perhaps being TRBD1 or TRBD2 (6 bases each). The end of the DNA fits TRBJ2-7 better, so the J call may be wrong. Per germline, CDR1 SGHAT and CDR2 FQNNGV. The length of the CDR3 is 14 residues.

V and J are TRBV28 and TRBJ1-2; D may be TRBD1 (5 bases). Trimming shortened V by 7 bases and J by 4 bases, and 22 bases separated the two germline ends. The CDR3 runs 16 residues. Germline CDR1 is MDHEN and CDR2 is SYDVKM. The CDR3 loop reads CASTLGTPYVGYGYTF. CDR3 sequence (DNA): TGTGCCAGCACTCTTGGGACTCCCTACGTGGGCTATGGCTACACCTTC.

The V and J genes are TRBV28 and TRBJ1-4; D not certain. The germline V and J ends were trimmed by 0 bases and 8 bases, with 19 bases remaining between them. Germline-derived CDR1 and CDR2 are MDHEN and SYDVKM. CDR3 length: 17 residues. CDR3 sequence: CASSLWNPVRLREKLFF. The CDR3 coding sequence is TGTGCCAGCAGTTTATGGAACCCCGTAAGGCTTAGAGAAAAACTGTTTTTT. Based on the CDR3 plus reference TRBV28 and TRBJ1-4, the full variable domain is DVKVTQSSRYLVKRTGEKVFLECVQDMDHENMFWYRQDPGLGLRLIYFSYDVKMKEKGDIPEGYSVSREKKERFSLILESASTNQTSMYLCASSLWNPVRLREKLFFGSGTQLSVL.

The rearrangement uses TRBV7-6 and TRBJ1-1, with TRBD1 identical over 7 bases. V trimming: 0 bases; J trimming: 0 bases; junction bases outside the gene matches: 1. This CDR3 is built from 15 residues. Germline-derived CDR1 and CDR2 are SGHVS and FNYEAQ. CDR3 loop: CASSLADRLNTEAFF. The CDR3 DNA reads TGTGCCAGCAGCTTAGCGGACAGGCTGAACACTGAAGCTTTCTTT.

The chain employs TRBV5-1 and TRBJ2-2; 7 bases line up with TRBD1. Per the germline V gene, CDR1 is SGHRS and CDR2 is YFSETQ. This CDR3 has 14 amino acids. Unmatched junction bases numbered 3, after V lost 1 base and J lost 6 bases. This CDR3 is CASSLPGGAGELFF. In nucleotides, the CDR3 is TGCGCCAGCAGCTTGCCAGGGGGTGCCGGGGAGCTGTTTTTT.

This clone appeared a few times. The chain links TRBV6-5 to TRBJ1-5; tentatively, D is TRBD1 (6 bases). The CDR3 spans 13 residues. Germline assignment: CDR1 MNHEY and CDR2 SVGAGI. V was trimmed by 5 bases and J by 3 bases, leaving 8 bases between them. CDR3 amino acids: CASSTGYNQPQHF. In nucleotides, the CDR3 is TGTGCCAGCAGTACAGGGTACAATCAGCCCCAGCATTTT.

This clone occurred a few times. This chain joins TRBV7-6 and TRBJ2-7; 8 positions agree with TRBD1. The ends lost 3 bases at V and 3 bases at J; junction bases unmatched: 4. The length of the CDR3 is 14 residues. Germline V gene lookup returns CDR1 SGHVS and CDR2 FNYEAQ. The CDR3 loop is CASSLQGAGYEQYF. CDR3 nucleotides: TGTGCCAGCAGCTTGCAGGGGGCTGGCTACGAGCAGTACTTC.

The chain joins TRBV18 to TRBJ2-6; possibly TRBD1 or TRBD2 for D (5 bases each). CDR1 and CDR2 from the germline V gene are KGHSH and LQKENI. The CDR3 totals 20 residues. V gave up 0 bases and J gave up 2 bases, with 20 bases separating them. The CDR3 DNA follows: TGTGCCAGCTCACCACCGGGGGACGCAGATAGGGTTACTGGGGCCAACGTCCTGACTTTC. Its protein product is CASSPPGDADRVTGANVLTF.

The chain links TRBV30 to TRBJ2-7; TRBD1 matches at 9 bases. V was pared by 1 base and J by 4 bases, with 8 bases of the junction left unmatched. The CDR3 sequence is 15 residues long. Germline loops: CDR1 GTSNPN, CDR2 SVGIG (reference sequence). The CDR3 bases are TGTGCCTGGAGTGACCTCGGGACAGGGCAATACGAGCAGTACTTC. It specifies CAWSDLGTGQYEQYF.

A few counts support this clone. The same CDR3 arises from other DNA sequences in this sample as well. This chain's CDR3 is CASSAGGRGRGEQYF. DNA of the CDR3: TGTGCCAGCAGCGCGGGGGGTCGGGGGCGCGGCGAGCAGTACTTC. The chain links TRBV9 to TRBJ2-7; D perhaps matches TRBD2 (7 bases). Germline V lookup: CDR1 SGDLS, CDR2 YYNGEE. The V gene lost 3 bases and the J gene lost 6 bases, with 19 bases spanning the gap. The CDR3 contains 15 residues.

J is TRBJ1-6 and V is TRBV9; no reliable D call. This CDR3 contains 14 residues. From germline, CDR1 is SGDLS and CDR2 YYNGEE. Trimming left V 1 base short and J 7 bases short, with 9 bases between. For the CDR3, the DNA is TGTGCCAGCAGCGTATCGCCGGAGAATTCACCCCTCCACTTT. This codes for CASSVSPENSPLHF.

The CDR3: CASSRQGSSGYTF. CDR3 DNA sequence: TGTGCCAGCAGTCGACAGGGGTCTAGCGGCTACACCTTC. V gene TRBV27 combines with J gene TRBJ1-2, with TRBD1 matching over 8 bases. The CDR3 runs 13 residues. V shed 5 bases and J 8 bases; nucleotides not matched to a gene: 7. Germline V gives CDR1 MNHEY, CDR2 SMNVEV (reference sequence).